Listed below are T cell receptor beta chains from one sample, sequenced in a study of cytomegalovirus exposure and HLA in healthy donors. Produced via immunoSEQ multiplex PCR; TCRdb's table is partial and in-frame only. The table has about 130,000 clones, 60% to 80% seen once. The sequenced material came from PBMCs. These receptors came from a woman in her sixties in good health and CMV-seropositive. Each CDR3 is given with its conserved first and last residue. A D gene is named only where the DNA matches it firmly. Size is stated for part of the rows, as once, few or many counts, or as a class when the clone is expanded.

CDR3: CASSDRDRGINEQFF; DNA: TGTGCCAGCAGTGACCGGGACAGGGGGATCAATGAGCAGTTCTTC; V: TRBV6-4; J: TRBJ2-1; length: 15; size: few; D: TRBD1
CDR3: CASSKGHLSNQPQHF; DNA: TGTGCCAGCAGCAAGGGACACCTTAGCAATCAGCCCCAGCATTTT; V: TRBV27; J: TRBJ1-5; length: 15; size: .; D: .
CDR3: CASSSDRYPNEQFF; DNA: TGTGCCAGCAGTAGTGACAGATATCCGAATGAGCAGTTCTTC; V: TRBV27; J: TRBJ2-1; length: 14; size: .; D: .
CDR3: CATYRGNEQFF; DNA: TGTGCCACCTATCGCGGCAATGAGCAGTTCTTC; V: TRBV6-5; J: TRBJ2-1; length: 11; size: .; D: .
CDR3: CASSVIKGTANSNEQYF; DNA: TGTGCCAGCAGCGTCATAAAAGGGACAGCGAATAGTAACGAGCAGTACTTC; V: TRBV25-1; J: TRBJ2-7; length: 17; size: .; D: TRBD1
CDR3: CASSPGTAYNEQFF; DNA: TGTGCCAGCAGCCCCGGGACAGCGTACAATGAGCAGTTCTTC; V: TRBV7-2; J: TRBJ2-1; length: 14; size: .; D: TRBD1
CDR3: CASSEGQGWIGYTF; DNA: TGTGCCAGCAGCGAGGGACAGGGTTGGATTGGCTACACCTTC; V: TRBV9; J: TRBJ1-2; length: 14; size: .; D: TRBD1
CDR3: CASSSSSGEETQYF; DNA: TGTGCCAGCAGCTCCTCCTCCGGAGAGGAGACCCAGTACTTC; V: TRBV7-8; J: TRBJ2-5; length: 14; size: .; D: .
CDR3: CASSSYRGLFGNTIYF; DNA: TGTGCCAGCTCATCATACAGGGGGCTATTTGGAAACACCATATATTTT; V: TRBV18; J: TRBJ1-3; length: 16; size: .; D: TRBD1
CDR3: CASSYTGETEAFF; DNA: TGTGCCAGCAGTTACACAGGGGAGACTGAAGCTTTCTTT; V: TRBV6-5; J: TRBJ1-1; length: 13; size: .; D: TRBD1
CDR3: CASSLPYRGGGANTGELFF; DNA: TGTGCCAGCAGCTTGCCCTATCGTGGCGGGGGGGCAAACACCGGGGAGCTGTTTTTT; V: TRBV7-9; J: TRBJ2-2; length: 19; size: .; D: TRBD2
CDR3: CASSQLQGGTGEETQYF; DNA: TGCGCCAGCAGCCAACTTCAGGGTGGGACAGGAGAAGAGACCCAGTACTTC; V: TRBV4-1; J: TRBJ2-5; length: 17; size: .; D: TRBD1
CDR3: CASSLVENSGNEQFF; DNA: TGTGCCAGCAGCTTAGTGGAGAATAGCGGGAATGAGCAGTTCTTC; V: TRBV7-6; J: TRBJ2-1; length: 15; size: .; D: TRBD2
CDR3: CASSLTGGIVEPQHF; DNA: TGTGCCAGCAGCTTGACAGGGGGGATCGTGGAGCCCCAGCATTTT; V: TRBV5-5; J: TRBJ1-5; length: 15; size: .; D: TRBD1
CDR3: CASSQDWNREGQETQYF; DNA: TGTGCCAGCAGCCAAGATTGGAACAGGGAGGGACAAGAGACCCAGTACTTC; V: TRBV14; J: TRBJ2-5; length: 17; size: few; D: .
CDR3: CASSIGTAGDSPLHF; DNA: TGTGCCAGCAGCATCGGGACAGCGGGGGATTCACCCCTCCACTTT; V: TRBV7-6; J: TRBJ1-6; length: 15; size: .; D: TRBD1
CDR3: CASSPAGIHNEQFF; DNA: TGTGCCAGCTCACCGGCGGGGATCCACAATGAGCAGTTCTTC; V: TRBV18; J: TRBJ2-1; length: 14; size: .; D: .
CDR3: CASSDRGPYGYTF; DNA: TGTGCCAGCAGTGACAGGGGTCCCTATGGCTACACCTTC; V: TRBV28; J: TRBJ1-2; length: 13; size: .; D: TRBD1
CDR3: CASSEFRQGRNQPQHF; DNA: TGTGCCAGCAGTGAATTCCGACAGGGGCGGAATCAGCCCCAGCATTTT; V: TRBV2; J: TRBJ1-5; length: 16; size: .; D: TRBD1
CDR3: CASGEGVYTDTQYF; DNA: TGTGCCAGTGGGGAGGGGGTTTACACAGATACGCAGTATTTT; V: TRBV19; J: TRBJ2-3; length: 14; size: once; D: .
CDR3: CASSLFGTPYQPQHF; DNA: TGTGCCAGCAGTTTATTTGGGACACCCTATCAGCCCCAGCATTTT; V: TRBV27; J: TRBJ1-5; length: 15; size: .; D: .
CDR3: CASSTRQGAPYEQYF; DNA: TGTGCCAGCAGTACAAGACAGGGGGCCCCCTACGAGCAGTACTTC; V: TRBV6-1; J: TRBJ2-7; length: 15; size: .; D: TRBD1
CDR3: CASSQESGHSNQPQHF; DNA: TGTGCCAGCAGCCAAGAATCTGGCCATAGCAATCAGCCCCAGCATTTT; V: TRBV4-2; J: TRBJ1-5; length: 16; size: .; D: .
CDR3: CASSRGPNQPQHF; DNA: TGTGCCAGCAGCAGGGGGCCAAATCAGCCCCAGCATTTT; V: TRBV14; J: TRBJ1-5; length: 13; size: .; D: TRBD1
CDR3: CASSGQSLGNEKLFF; DNA: TGTGCCAGCAGTGGACAGTCCCTAGGGAATGAAAAACTGTTTTTT; V: TRBV6-1; J: TRBJ1-4; length: 15; size: .; D: .
CDR3: CASSYSGGRAYEQYF; DNA: TGTGCCAGCAGTTACTCAGGGGGAAGGGCCTACGAGCAGTACTTC; V: TRBV6-5; J: TRBJ2-7; length: 15; size: .; D: .
CDR3: CASTSGAEQYF; DNA: TGTGCCAGCACGAGCGGGGCAGAGCAGTACTTC; V: TRBV6-5; J: TRBJ2-7; length: 11; size: .; D: TRBD2
CDR3: CASSRLAGGRGETQYF; DNA: TGTGCCAGCAGCCGACTAGCGGGGGGGCGTGGGGAGACCCAGTACTTC; V: TRBV2; J: TRBJ2-5; length: 16; size: .; D: TRBD2
CDR3: CASSFQGQPQHF; DNA: TGTGCCAGCAGCTTCCAGGGCCAGCCCCAGCATTTT; V: TRBV5-4; J: TRBJ1-5; length: 12; size: .; D: .
CDR3: CASRPGVGGNTIYF; DNA: TGTGCCAGCAGACCAGGGGTGGGTGGAAACACCATATATTTT; V: TRBV7-2; J: TRBJ1-3; length: 14; size: .; D: .
CDR3: CASSILPQNTGELFF; DNA: TGTGCCAGCAGCATTCTACCTCAGAACACCGGGGAGCTGTTTTTT; V: TRBV7-8; J: TRBJ2-2; length: 15; size: .; D: .
CDR3: CASSLVRGGGFGTDTQYF; DNA: TGTGCCAGCAGCTTAGTGCGGGGGGGCGGGTTTGGAACAGATACGCAGTATTTT; V: TRBV7-2; J: TRBJ2-3; length: 18; size: .; D: TRBD2
CDR3: CASSLAVGDTQYF; DNA: TGTGCCAGCAGCTTGGCCGTCGGAGATACGCAGTATTTT; V: TRBV5-6; J: TRBJ2-3; length: 13; size: once; D: .
CDR3: CASSGSGQGEEALHF; DNA: TGTGCCAGCAGCGGATCGGGACAGGGAGAAGAAGCCCTCCACTTT; V: TRBV5-6; J: TRBJ1-6; length: 15; size: .; D: TRBD1
CDR3: CASSPRTSGGSSYNEQFF; DNA: TGTGCCAGCAGCCCCCGGACTAGCGGGGGATCCTCCTACAATGAGCAGTTCTTC; V: TRBV7-9; J: TRBJ2-1; length: 18; size: .; D: TRBD2
CDR3: CASSSAGTASYEQYF; DNA: TGTGCCAGCAGCTCTGCCGGGACAGCCTCCTACGAGCAGTACTTC; V: TRBV9; J: TRBJ2-7; length: 15; size: .; D: TRBD1
CDR3: CASSILDMAVANTGELFF; DNA: TGTGCCAGTAGTATTTTAGACATGGCAGTTGCGAACACCGGGGAGCTGTTTTTT; V: TRBV19; J: TRBJ2-2; length: 18; size: few; D: .
CDR3: CASSYGGSPNYGYTF; DNA: TGTGCCAGCAGTTACGGAGGGAGCCCGAACTATGGCTACACCTTC; V: TRBV6-6; J: TRBJ1-2; length: 15; size: .; D: .
CDR3: CASSSSGTGFNYGYTF; DNA: TGTGCCAGCAGTTCTTCCGGGACAGGGTTTAACTATGGCTACACCTTC; V: TRBV6-5; J: TRBJ1-2; length: 16; size: .; D: TRBD1
CDR3: CASSLATGTRNEKLFF; DNA: TGTGCCAGCAGCTTAGCAACCGGGACACGGAATGAAAAACTGTTTTTT; V: TRBV7-8; J: TRBJ1-4; length: 16; size: .; D: .
CDR3: CASSLEDTSDTQYF; DNA: TGTGCCAGCAGTTTAGAAGACACCTCAGATACGCAGTATTTT; V: TRBV27; J: TRBJ2-3; length: 14; size: .; D: .